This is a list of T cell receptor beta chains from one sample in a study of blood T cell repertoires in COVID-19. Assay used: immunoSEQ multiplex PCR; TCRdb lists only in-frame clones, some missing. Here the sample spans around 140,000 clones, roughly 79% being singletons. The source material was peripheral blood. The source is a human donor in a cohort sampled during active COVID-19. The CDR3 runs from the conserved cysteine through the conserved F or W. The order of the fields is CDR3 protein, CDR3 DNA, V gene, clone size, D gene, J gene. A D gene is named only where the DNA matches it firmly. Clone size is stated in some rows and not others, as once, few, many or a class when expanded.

CDR3: CASRATSGVEGYNEQFF
DNA: TGTGCCAGCAGAGCGACTAGCGGGGTCGAAGGTTACAATGAGCAGTTCTTC
V: TRBV3-1/TRBV3-2
size: once
D: TRBD2
J: TRBJ2-1

CDR3: CASSRDVAQGVADTQYF
DNA: TGTGCCAGTAGTAGGGACGTAGCGCAGGGGGTTGCAGATACGCAGTATTTT
V: TRBV19
size: -
D: TRBD1
J: TRBJ2-3

CDR3: CASSWGRYEQYF
DNA: TGTGCCAGCAGTTGGGGGAGGTACGAGCAGTACTTC
V: TRBV28
size: -
D: -
J: TRBJ2-7

CDR3: CASSLWWTSWGEQYF
DNA: TGTGCCAGCAGTTTATGGTGGACTAGCTGGGGCGAGCAGTACTTC
V: TRBV27
size: -
D: TRBD2
J: TRBJ2-7

CDR3: CASSLSDRLAGGDEQYF
DNA: TGTGCCAGCAGTTTATCCGATCGCCTAGCGGGAGGAGACGAGCAGTACTTC
V: TRBV28
size: -
D: TRBD2
J: TRBJ2-7

CDR3: CASKKQPNTGELFF
DNA: TGTGCCAGCAAAAAGCAACCGAACACCGGGGAGCTGTTTTTT
V: TRBV9
size: -
D: -
J: TRBJ2-2

CDR3: CASSLFGTDSPLHF
DNA: TGTGCCAGCAGTTTATTTGGGACAGACTCACCCCTCCACTTT
V: TRBV28
size: -
D: TRBD1
J: TRBJ1-6

CDR3: CASSFGQSSKAKNIQYF
DNA: TGCGCCAGCAGCTTTGGACAGAGTAGTAAAGCCAAAAACATTCAGTACTTC
V: TRBV5-1
size: -
D: -
J: TRBJ2-4

CDR3: CASSSKAGRLNSPLHF
DNA: TGTGCCAGCAGTTCGAAGGCGGGACGGCTCAATTCACCCCTCCACTTT
V: TRBV6-2/TRBV6-3
size: -
D: -
J: TRBJ1-6

CDR3: CSVGPQETQYF
DNA: TGCAGCGTTGGGCCTCAAGAGACCCAGTACTTC
V: TRBV29-1
size: once
D: -
J: TRBJ2-5

CDR3: CASSSAGGGRLGSSYEKLFF
DNA: TGCGCCAGCAGCTCGGCGGGAGGGGGACGTCTGGGCTCTTCTTATGAAAAACTGTTTTTT
V: TRBV5-1
size: -
D: -
J: TRBJ1-4

CDR3: CASSQTGTYEQYF
DNA: TGTGCCAGCAGCCAGACAGGTACCTACGAGCAGTACTTC
V: TRBV21-1
size: -
D: -
J: TRBJ2-7

CDR3: CASTSSGTGANVLTF
DNA: TGTGCCAGTACCTCCTCAGGGACTGGGGCCAACGTCCTGACTTTC
V: TRBV19
size: -
D: -
J: TRBJ2-6

CDR3: CASSYLAGGTYEQYF
DNA: TGTGCCAGCAGCTATCTAGCGGGAGGAACCTACGAGCAGTACTTC
V: TRBV6-2/TRBV6-3
size: once
D: TRBD2
J: TRBJ2-7

CDR3: CASSYGLAHTDTQYF
DNA: TGTGCCAGCAGTTACGGACTAGCACACACAGATACGCAGTATTTT
V: TRBV6-2/TRBV6-3
size: once
D: TRBD2
J: TRBJ2-3

CDR3: CASRQEYSNQPQHF
DNA: TGTGCCAGCAGACAGGAGTATAGCAATCAGCCCCAGCATTTT
V: TRBV6-6
size: -
D: -
J: TRBJ1-5

CDR3: CASSLRGLSHGYTF
DNA: TGTGCCAGCAGTTTAAGGGGGCTGAGTCATGGCTACACCTTC
V: TRBV6-5
size: -
D: TRBD1
J: TRBJ1-2

CDR3: CASSLTGTSGGLSSYNEQFF
DNA: TGTGCCAGCAGCTTAACCGGGACTAGCGGGGGCCTTAGCTCCTACAATGAGCAGTTCTTC
V: TRBV7-3
size: once
D: TRBD2
J: TRBJ2-1

CDR3: CASSSQGCGYTF
DNA: TGTGCCAGCAGCAGTCAGGGGTGTGGCTACACCTTC
V: TRBV21-1
size: once
D: -
J: TRBJ1-2

CDR3: CASRGQGAFYGYTF
DNA: TGTGCCAGCAGAGGACAGGGGGCCTTCTATGGCTACACCTTC
V: TRBV6-5
size: many
D: TRBD1
J: TRBJ1-2

CDR3: CASSQDYLSTPTSGANVLTF
DNA: TGTGCCAGCAGCCAAGATTATTTGTCCACTCCCACCTCTGGGGCCAACGTCCTGACTTTC
V: TRBV14
size: -
D: -
J: TRBJ2-6

CDR3: CASRYQDRGFETQYF
DNA: TGTGCCAGCAGATACCAGGACAGGGGATTTGAGACCCAGTACTTC
V: TRBV5-5
size: -
D: TRBD1
J: TRBJ2-5

CDR3: CASSRTGGYEQYF
DNA: TGTGCCAGCAGCAGGACAGGGGGCTACGAGCAGTACTTC
V: TRBV7-8
size: -
D: TRBD1
J: TRBJ2-7

CDR3: CASSSPGLAVNEQFF
DNA: TGTGCCAGCAGTTCCCCGGGACTAGCGGTAAATGAGCAGTTCTTC
V: TRBV27
size: -
D: TRBD2
J: TRBJ2-1

CDR3: CSVGRPYEQYF
DNA: TGCAGCGTAGGGAGGCCCTACGAGCAGTACTTC
V: TRBV29-1
size: -
D: -
J: TRBJ2-7

CDR3: CASSLRRSSTDTQYF
DNA: TGTGCCAGCAGCTTAAGGCGGTCTAGCACAGATACGCAGTATTTT
V: TRBV7-3
size: -
D: -
J: TRBJ2-3

CDR3: CASRETSANQETQYF
DNA: TGTGCCAGTAGGGAGACTAGCGCTAACCAAGAGACCCAGTACTTC
V: TRBV19
size: -
D: TRBD2
J: TRBJ2-5

CDR3: CASSPTDRLSPYEQYF
DNA: TGTGCCAGCAGCCCGACGGACAGGTTGAGCCCCTACGAGCAGTACTTC
V: TRBV7-3
size: -
D: TRBD1
J: TRBJ2-7

CDR3: CASSVDPRESTYNEQFF
DNA: TGTGCCAGCAGCGTAGACCCTCGGGAGTCGACCTACAATGAGCAGTTCTTC
V: TRBV9
size: -
D: -
J: TRBJ2-1

CDR3: CASSTLPGQGRSGELFF
DNA: TGTGCCAGCAGTACACTCCCGGGACAGGGGAGGTCCGGGGAGCTGTTTTTT
V: TRBV27
size: -
D: TRBD1
J: TRBJ2-2

CDR3: CASSAQGYGNQPQHF
DNA: TGTGCCAGCAGCGCCCAGGGATATGGAAATCAGCCCCAGCATTTT
V: TRBV5-5
size: -
D: -
J: TRBJ1-5

CDR3: CASSLGTDLSTDTQYF
DNA: TGCGCCAGCAGCTTGGGGACAGACTTGAGCACAGATACGCAGTATTTT
V: TRBV5-1
size: -
D: -
J: TRBJ2-3

CDR3: CASSAQNTGELFF
DNA: TGTGCCAGCAGTGCCCAGAACACCGGGGAGCTGTTTTTT
V: TRBV2
size: few
D: -
J: TRBJ2-2

CDR3: CASSLVRTGELFF
DNA: TGTGCCAGCAGCTTGGTTCGCACCGGGGAGCTGTTTTTT
V: TRBV5-6
size: few
D: -
J: TRBJ2-2

CDR3: CASSPSAGQETQYF
DNA: TGTGCCAGCTCACCTTCGGCAGGACAAGAGACCCAGTACTTC
V: TRBV18
size: -
D: -
J: TRBJ2-5

CDR3: CASSLAGQGDIQYF
DNA: TGTGCCAGCAGCCTAGCGGGGCAGGGTGACATTCAGTACTTC
V: TRBV3-1/TRBV3-2
size: few
D: TRBD2
J: TRBJ2-4

CDR3: CASSEPRTGRETQYF
DNA: TGTGCCAGCAGTGAACCACGGACAGGGCGGGAGACCCAGTACTTC
V: TRBV2
size: few
D: TRBD1
J: TRBJ2-5

CDR3: CASSTEGQPQHF
DNA: TGTGCCAGTAGTACCGAGGGACAGCCCCAGCATTTT
V: TRBV19
size: -
D: -
J: TRBJ1-5

CDR3: CASSWTGLIAGANVLTF
DNA: TGTGCCAGCAGCTGGACAGGGTTAATTGCTGGGGCCAACGTCCTGACTTTC
V: TRBV7-9
size: -
D: TRBD1
J: TRBJ2-6

CDR3: CASMLVAGELFF
DNA: TGTGCCAGCATGTTAGTTGCCGGGGAGCTGTTTTTT
V: TRBV14
size: -
D: -
J: TRBJ2-2